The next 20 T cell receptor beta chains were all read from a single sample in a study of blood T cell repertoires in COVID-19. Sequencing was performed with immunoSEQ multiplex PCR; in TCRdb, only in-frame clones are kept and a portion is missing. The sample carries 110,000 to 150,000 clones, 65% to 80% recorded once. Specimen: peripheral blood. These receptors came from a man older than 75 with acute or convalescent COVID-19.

The CDR3 loop is CASSISQSYEQYF. CDR3 DNA: TGTGCCAGTAGTATTAGCCAGTCCTACGAGCAGTACTTC. This chain joins TRBV19 and TRBJ2-7; D unclear. The CDR3 covers 13 residues. The germline V gene encodes CDR1 LNHDA and CDR2 SQIVND (reference sequence). V was clipped by 3 bases and J by 1 base, with 7 bases between them.

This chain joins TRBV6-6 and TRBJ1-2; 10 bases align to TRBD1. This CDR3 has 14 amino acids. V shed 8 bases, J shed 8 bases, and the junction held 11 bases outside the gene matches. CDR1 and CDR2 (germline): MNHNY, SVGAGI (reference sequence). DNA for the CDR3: TGTGCCAGCCGGCCGACAGGGGGCGATTTCGGCTACACCTTC. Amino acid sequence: CASRPTGGDFGYTF.

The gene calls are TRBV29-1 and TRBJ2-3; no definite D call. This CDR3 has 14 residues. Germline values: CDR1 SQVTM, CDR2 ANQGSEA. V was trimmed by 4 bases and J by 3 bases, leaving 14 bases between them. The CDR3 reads CSVARSLGTDTQYF. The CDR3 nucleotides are TGCAGCGTTGCCCGGAGTTTGGGTACAGATACGCAGTATTTT.

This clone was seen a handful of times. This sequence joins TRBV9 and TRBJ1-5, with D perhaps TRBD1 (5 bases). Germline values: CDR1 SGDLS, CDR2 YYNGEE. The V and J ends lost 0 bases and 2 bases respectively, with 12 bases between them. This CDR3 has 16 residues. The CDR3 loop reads CASSVGGDSRNQPQHF. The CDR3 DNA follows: TGTGCCAGCAGCGTAGGTGGTGACAGCCGCAATCAGCCCCAGCATTTT.

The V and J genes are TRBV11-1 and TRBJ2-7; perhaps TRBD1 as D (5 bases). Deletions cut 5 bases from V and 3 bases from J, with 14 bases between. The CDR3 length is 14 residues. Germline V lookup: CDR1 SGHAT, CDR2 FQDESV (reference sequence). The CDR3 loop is CASSPSRVGYEQYF. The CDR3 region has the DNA TGTGCCAGCAGCCCCTCCAGGGTAGGCTACGAGCAGTACTTC.

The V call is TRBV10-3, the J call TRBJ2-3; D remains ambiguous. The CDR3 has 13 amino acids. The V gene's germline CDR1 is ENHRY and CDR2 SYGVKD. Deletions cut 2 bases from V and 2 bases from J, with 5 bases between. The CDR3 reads CAISEPVTDTQYF. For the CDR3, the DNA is TGTGCCATCAGTGAGCCAGTCACAGATACGCAGTATTTT.

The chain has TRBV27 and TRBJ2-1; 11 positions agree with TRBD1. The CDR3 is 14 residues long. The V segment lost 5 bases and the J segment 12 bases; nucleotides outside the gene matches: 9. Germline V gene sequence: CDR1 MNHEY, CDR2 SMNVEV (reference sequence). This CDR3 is CASSPRTGGAGQFF. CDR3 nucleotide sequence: TGTGCCAGCAGTCCTCGGACAGGGGGCGCGGGGCAGTTCTTC.

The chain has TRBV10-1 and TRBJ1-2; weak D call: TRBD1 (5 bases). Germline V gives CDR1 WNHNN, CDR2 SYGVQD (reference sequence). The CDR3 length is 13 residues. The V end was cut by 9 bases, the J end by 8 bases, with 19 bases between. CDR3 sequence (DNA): TGCGCCAGGCACGGGGGTGGGGCACGAGGCTACACCTTC. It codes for CARHGGGARGYTF.

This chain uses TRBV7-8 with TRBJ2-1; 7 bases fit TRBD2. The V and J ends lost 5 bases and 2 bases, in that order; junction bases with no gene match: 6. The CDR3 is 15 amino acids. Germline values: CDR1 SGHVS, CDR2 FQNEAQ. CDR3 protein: CASSLQAGPYNEQFF. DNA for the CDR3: TGTGCCAGCAGCCTACAAGCGGGGCCCTACAATGAGCAGTTCTTC.

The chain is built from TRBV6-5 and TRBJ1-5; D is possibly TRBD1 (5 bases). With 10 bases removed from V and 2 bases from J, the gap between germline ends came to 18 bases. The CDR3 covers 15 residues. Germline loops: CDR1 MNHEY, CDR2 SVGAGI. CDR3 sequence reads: CATGTGREGNQPQHF. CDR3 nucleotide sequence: TGTGCCACCGGGACCGGGAGGGAGGGCAATCAGCCCCAGCATTTT.

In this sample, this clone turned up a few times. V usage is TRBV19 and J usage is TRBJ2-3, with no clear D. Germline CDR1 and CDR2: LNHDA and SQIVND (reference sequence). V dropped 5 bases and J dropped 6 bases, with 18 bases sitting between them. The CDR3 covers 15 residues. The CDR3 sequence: CASSSIDTGADTQYF. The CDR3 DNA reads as TGTGCCAGTAGTTCGATAGACACCGGCGCGGATACGCAGTATTTT.

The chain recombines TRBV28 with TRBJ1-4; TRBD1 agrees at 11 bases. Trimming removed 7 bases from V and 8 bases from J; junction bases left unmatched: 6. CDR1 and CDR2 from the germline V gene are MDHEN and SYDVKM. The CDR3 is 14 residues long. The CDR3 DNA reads TGTGCCAGCACCTGGGGACAGGGGGAAGAAAAACTGTTTTTT. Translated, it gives CASTWGQGEEKLFF. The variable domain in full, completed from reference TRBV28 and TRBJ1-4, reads DVKVTQSSRYLVKRTGEKVFLECVQDMDHENMFWYRQDPGLGLRLIYFSYDVKMKEKGDIPEGYSVSREKKERFSLILESASTNQTSMYLCASTWGQGEEKLFFGSGTQLSVL.

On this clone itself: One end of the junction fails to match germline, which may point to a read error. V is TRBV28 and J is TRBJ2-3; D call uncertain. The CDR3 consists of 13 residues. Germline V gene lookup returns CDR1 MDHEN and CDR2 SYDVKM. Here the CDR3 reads CASSLNTPSVASF. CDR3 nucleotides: TGTGCCAGCAGTCTCAATACCCCCTCTGTCGCCAGTTTT.

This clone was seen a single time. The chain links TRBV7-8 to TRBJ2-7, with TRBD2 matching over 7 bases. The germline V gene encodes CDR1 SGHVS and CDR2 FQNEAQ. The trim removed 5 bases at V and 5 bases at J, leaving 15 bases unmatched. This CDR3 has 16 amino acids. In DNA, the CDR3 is TGTGCCAGCAGCCCATTCACTGGCGGGGGATGGAACGAGCAGTACTTC. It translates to CASSPFTGGGWNEQYF.

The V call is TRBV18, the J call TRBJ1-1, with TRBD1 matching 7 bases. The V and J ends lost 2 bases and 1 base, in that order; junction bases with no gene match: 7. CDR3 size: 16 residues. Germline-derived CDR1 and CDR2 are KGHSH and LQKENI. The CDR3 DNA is TGTGCCAGCTCACCAATTCGGACAGGATCGAACACTGAAGCTTTCTTT. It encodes CASSPIRTGSNTEAFF.

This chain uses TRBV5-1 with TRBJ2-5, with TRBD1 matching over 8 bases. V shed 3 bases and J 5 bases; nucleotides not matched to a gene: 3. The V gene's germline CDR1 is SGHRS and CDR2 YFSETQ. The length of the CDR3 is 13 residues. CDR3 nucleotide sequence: TGCGCCAGCAGCTCGACAGGGGTTGAGACCCAGTACTTC. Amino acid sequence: CASSSTGVETQYF.

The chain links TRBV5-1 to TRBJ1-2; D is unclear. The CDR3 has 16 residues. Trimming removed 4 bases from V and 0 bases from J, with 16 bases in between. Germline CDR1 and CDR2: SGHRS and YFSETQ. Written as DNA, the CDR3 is TGCGCCAGCAGCCCGTCATCCATCGGGGCTAACTATGGCTACACCTTC. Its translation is CASSPSSIGANYGYTF.

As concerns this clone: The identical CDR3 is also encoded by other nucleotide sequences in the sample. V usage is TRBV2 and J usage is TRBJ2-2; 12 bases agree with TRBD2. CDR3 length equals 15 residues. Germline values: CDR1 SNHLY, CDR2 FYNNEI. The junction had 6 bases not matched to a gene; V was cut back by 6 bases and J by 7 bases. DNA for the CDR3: TGTGCCAGCAGCGCTAGCGGGGGGGCCTTCGGGGAGCTGTTTTTT. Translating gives CASSASGGAFGELFF.

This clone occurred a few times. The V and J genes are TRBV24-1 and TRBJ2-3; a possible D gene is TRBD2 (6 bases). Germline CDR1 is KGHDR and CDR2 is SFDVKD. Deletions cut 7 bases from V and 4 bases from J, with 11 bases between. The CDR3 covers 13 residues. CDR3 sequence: CATREGPADTQYF. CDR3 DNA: TGTGCCACCAGGGAGGGCCCCGCAGATACGCAGTATTTT.

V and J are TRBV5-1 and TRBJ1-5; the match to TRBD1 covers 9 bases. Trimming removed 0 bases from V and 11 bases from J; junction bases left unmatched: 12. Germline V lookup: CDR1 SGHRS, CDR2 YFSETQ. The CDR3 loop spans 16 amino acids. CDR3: CASSLGLGTGRTAQHF. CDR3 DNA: TGCGCCAGCAGCTTGGGGCTAGGGACAGGGAGGACGGCCCAGCATTTT. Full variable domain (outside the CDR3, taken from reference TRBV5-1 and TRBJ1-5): KAGVTQTPRYLIKTRGQQVTLSCSPISGHRSVSWYQQTPGQGLQFLFEYFSETQRNKGNFPGRFSGRQFSNSRSEMNVSTLELGDSALYLCASSLGLGTGRTAQHFGDGTRLSIL.